This T cell receptor beta chain was sequenced during a study of OX40 agonist ivuxolimab in advanced cancers. Study-wide results and caveats: People who partly responded at 0.1-3.0 mg/kg had some of the least clonal expansion seen. There was clonal expansion of CD4+ and CD8+ blood T cells by week 6 at 0.1 to 3.0 mg/kg. Some nonresponders likewise displayed low normalized T-cell clonal expansion. Expanded clones belonging to CD8+ T cells outnumbered, on average, those of CD4+.

The CDR3 has 15 residues. V trimming: 0 bases; J trimming: 5 bases; junction bases outside the gene matches: 4. From germline, CDR1 is MRHNA and CDR2 SNTAGT. The table came from immunoSEQ multiplex PCR; TCRdb's copy has only in-frame clones and leaves some out. The repertoire holds 37,000 or so clones, about 88% seen once, with roughly 19% in the top ten. In its sample, this clone is medium-sized. The antigen is unknown. The TCR comes from an adult with an advanced solid tumor such as melanoma, head and neck, liver or kidney cancer. The sample here was CD4+ or CD8+ T cells sorted from blood, taken in a trial of the OX40 agonist ivuxolimab. V and J are TRBV6-4 and TRBJ2-1; the match to TRBD2 covers 7 bases. The CDR3 nucleotides read TGTGCCAGCAGTGACTCGGGGGAGGGGCACAATGAGCAGTTCTTC. Protein: CASSDSGEGHNEQFF.